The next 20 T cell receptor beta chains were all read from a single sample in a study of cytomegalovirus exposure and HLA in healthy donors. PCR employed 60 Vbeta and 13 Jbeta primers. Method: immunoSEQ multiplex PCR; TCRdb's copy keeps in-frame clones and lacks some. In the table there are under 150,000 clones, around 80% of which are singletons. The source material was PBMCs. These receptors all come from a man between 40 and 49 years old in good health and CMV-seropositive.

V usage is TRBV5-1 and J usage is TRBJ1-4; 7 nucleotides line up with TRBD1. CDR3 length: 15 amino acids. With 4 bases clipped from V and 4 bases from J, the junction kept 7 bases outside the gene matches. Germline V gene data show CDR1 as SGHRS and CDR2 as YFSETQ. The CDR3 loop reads CASSRQTGNNEKLFF. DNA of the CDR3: TGCGCCAGCAGCCGCCAGACAGGGAATAATGAAAAACTGTTTTTT. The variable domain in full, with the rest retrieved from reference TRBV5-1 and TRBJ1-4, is KAGVTQTPRYLIKTRGQQVTLSCSPISGHRSVSWYQQTPGQGLQFLFEYFSETQRNKGNFPGRFSGRQFSNSRSEMNVSTLELGDSALYLCASSRQTGNNEKLFFGSGTQLSVL.

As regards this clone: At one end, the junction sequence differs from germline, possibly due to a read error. CDR3 in amino acids: CASIHFDRGLDEQYF. In nucleotides, the CDR3 is TGTGCCAGCATCCACTTCGACAGGGGGCTAGACGAGCAGTATTTC. This chain joins TRBV7-9 and TRBJ2-7; 10 nucleotides agree with TRBD1. CDR3 length: 15 residues. Germline V gene lookup returns CDR1 SEHNR and CDR2 FQNEAQ (reference sequence).

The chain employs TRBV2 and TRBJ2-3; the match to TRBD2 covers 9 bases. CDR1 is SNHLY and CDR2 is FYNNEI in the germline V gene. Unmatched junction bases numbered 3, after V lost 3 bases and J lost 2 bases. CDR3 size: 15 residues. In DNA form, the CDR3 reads TGTGCCAGCAGTGAGGCGGGAGGGACCACAGATACGCAGTATTTT. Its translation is CASSEAGGTTDTQYF.

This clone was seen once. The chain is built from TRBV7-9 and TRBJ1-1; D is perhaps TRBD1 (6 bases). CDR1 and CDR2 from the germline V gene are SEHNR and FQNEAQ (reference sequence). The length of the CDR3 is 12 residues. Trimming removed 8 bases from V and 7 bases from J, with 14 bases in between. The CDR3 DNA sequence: TGTGCCAGCCGCCGCGAGGGGGATGAAGCTTTCTTT. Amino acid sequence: CASRREGDEAFF. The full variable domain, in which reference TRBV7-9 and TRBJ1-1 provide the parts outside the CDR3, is DTGVSQNPRHKITKRGQNVTFRCDPISEHNRLYWYRQTLGQGPEFLTYFQNEAQLEKSRLLSDRFSAERPKGSFSTLEIQRTEQGDSAMYLCASRREGDEAFFGQGTRLTVV.

CDR3 loop: CASRRNQGAHRGYTF. The CDR3 nucleotides read TGTGCCAGCAGGAGGAATCAGGGGGCGCATCGCGGCTACACCTTC. The rearrangement joins TRBV2 to TRBJ1-2; TRBD1 matches 8 bases. Per the germline V gene, CDR1 is SNHLY and CDR2 is FYNNEI. The CDR3 loop spans 15 amino acids. J gave up 8 bases and V 6 bases, and 14 bases lay outside the gene matches.

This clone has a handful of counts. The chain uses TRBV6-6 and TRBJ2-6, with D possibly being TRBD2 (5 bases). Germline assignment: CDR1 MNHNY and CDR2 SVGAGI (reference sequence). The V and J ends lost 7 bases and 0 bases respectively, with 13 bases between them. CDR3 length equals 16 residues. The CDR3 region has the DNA TGTGCCAGCATCCCTACTGAGGGCTCTGGGGCCAACGTCCTGACTTTC. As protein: CASIPTEGSGANVLTF.

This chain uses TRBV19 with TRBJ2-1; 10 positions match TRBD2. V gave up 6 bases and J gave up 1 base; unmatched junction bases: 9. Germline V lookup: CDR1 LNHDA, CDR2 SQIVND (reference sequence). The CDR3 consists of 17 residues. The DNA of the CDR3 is TGTGCCAGTAGGAACTTAGCGGGAGGTACTTCCTACAATGAGCAGTTCTTC. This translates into CASRNLAGGTSYNEQFF.

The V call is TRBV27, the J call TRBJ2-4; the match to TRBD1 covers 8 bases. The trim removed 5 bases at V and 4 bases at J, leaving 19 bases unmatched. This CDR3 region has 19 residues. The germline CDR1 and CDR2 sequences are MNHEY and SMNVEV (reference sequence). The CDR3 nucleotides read TGTGCCAGCAGTAAGCGACAGGGGTTTAGTGTATGGGAAAAAAACATTCAGTACTTC. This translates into CASSKRQGFSVWEKNIQYF.

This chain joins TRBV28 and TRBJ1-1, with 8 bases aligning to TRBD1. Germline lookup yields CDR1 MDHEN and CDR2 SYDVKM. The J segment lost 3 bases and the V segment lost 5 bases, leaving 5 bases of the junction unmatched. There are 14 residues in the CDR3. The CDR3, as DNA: TGTGCCAGCAGTATCGGACAGGGACACACTGAAGCTTTCTTT. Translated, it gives CASSIGQGHTEAFF.

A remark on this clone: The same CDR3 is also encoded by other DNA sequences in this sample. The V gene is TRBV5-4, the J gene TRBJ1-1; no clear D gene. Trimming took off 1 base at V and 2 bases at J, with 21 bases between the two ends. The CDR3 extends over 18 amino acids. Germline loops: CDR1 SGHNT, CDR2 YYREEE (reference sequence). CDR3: CASSLSRGSGRVNTEAFF. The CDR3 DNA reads TGTGCCAGCAGCTTGTCAAGAGGGTCGGGAAGGGTTAACACTGAAGCTTTCTTT.

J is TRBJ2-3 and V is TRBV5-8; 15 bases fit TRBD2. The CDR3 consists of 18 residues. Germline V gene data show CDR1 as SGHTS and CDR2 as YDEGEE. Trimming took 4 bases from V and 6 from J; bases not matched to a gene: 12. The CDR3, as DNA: TGTGCCAGCAGCCGGACCGGGACTAGCGGGGGGAGGCTGGATACGCAGTATTTT. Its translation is CASSRTGTSGGRLDTQYF.

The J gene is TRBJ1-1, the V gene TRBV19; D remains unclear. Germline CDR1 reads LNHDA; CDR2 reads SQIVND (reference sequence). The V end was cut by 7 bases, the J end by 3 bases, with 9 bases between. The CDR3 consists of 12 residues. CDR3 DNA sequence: TGTGCCAGTAAAGCAGGTCACACTGAAGCTTTCTTT. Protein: CASKAGHTEAFF.

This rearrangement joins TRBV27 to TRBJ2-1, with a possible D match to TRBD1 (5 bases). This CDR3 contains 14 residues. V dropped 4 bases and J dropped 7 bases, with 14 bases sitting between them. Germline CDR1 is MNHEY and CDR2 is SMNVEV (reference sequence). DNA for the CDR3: TGTGCCAGCAGTTCTTCAAGGGGAAGGAATGAGCAGTTCTTC. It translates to CASSSSRGRNEQFF.

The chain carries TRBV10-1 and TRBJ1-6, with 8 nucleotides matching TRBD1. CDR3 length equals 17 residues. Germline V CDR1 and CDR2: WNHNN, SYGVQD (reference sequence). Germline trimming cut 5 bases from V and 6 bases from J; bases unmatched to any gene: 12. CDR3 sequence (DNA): TGCGCCAGCAGTAGGCGGACAGGGTCAGTCGGTAATTCACCCCTCCACTTT. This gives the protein CASSRRTGSVGNSPLHF.

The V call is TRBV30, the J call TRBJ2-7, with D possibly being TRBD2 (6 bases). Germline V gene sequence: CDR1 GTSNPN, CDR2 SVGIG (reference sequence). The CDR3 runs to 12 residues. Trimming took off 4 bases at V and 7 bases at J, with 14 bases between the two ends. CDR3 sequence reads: CAWTGGPGEQYF. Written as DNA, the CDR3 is TGTGCCTGGACAGGAGGGCCAGGGGAGCAGTACTTC.

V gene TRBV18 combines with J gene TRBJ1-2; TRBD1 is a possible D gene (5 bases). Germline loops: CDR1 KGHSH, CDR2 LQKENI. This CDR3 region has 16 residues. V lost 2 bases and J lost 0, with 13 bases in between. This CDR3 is CASSPETRAANYGYTF. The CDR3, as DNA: TGTGCCAGCTCACCAGAAACCAGGGCAGCTAACTATGGCTACACCTTC.

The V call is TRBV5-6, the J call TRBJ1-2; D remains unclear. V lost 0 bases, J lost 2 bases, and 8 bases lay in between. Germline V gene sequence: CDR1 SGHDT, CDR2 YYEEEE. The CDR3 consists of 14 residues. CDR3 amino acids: CASSLAGVNYGYTF. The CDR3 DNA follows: TGTGCCAGCAGCTTGGCCGGGGTAAACTATGGCTACACCTTC.

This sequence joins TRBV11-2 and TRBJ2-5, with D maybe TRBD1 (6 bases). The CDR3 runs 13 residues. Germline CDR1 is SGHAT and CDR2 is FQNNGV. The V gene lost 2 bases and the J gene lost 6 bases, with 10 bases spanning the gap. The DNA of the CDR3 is TGTGCCAGCAGCTTACCCGGACAGCAGACCCAGTACTTC. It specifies CASSLPGQQTQYF.

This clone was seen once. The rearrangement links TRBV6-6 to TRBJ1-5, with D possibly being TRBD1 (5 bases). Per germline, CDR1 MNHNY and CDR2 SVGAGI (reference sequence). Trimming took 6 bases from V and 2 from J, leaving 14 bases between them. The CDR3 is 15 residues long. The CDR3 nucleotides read TGTGCCAGCAGCCTCTCGGGGGAGGGCAATCAGCCCCAGCATTTT. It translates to CASSLSGEGNQPQHF.

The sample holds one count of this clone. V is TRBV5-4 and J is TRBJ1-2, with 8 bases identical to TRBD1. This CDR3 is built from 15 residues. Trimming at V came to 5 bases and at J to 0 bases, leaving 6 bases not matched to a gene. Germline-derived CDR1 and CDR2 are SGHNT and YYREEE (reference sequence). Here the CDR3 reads CASREQGGSNYGYTF. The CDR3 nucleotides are TGTGCCAGCAGGGAACAGGGGGGTTCTAACTATGGCTACACCTTC.